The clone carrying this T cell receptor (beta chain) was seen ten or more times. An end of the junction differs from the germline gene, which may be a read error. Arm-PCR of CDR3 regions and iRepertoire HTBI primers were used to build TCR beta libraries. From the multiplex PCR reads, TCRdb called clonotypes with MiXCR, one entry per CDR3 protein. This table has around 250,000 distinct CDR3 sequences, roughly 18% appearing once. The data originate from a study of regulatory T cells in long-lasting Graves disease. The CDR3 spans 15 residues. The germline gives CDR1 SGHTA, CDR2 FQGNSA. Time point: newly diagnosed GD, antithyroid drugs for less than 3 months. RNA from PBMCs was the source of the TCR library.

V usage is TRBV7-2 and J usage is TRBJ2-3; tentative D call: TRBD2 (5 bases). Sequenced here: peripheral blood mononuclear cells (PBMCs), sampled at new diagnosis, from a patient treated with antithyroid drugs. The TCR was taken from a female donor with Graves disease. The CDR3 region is CASSRDQQDSQLANF. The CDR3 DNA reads TGTGCCAGCAGCCGCGACCAGCAGGACTCCCAACTGGCAAATTTT.